The 19 T cell receptor beta chains given below trace back to one sample, sequenced in a study of blood T cells in healthy people across ages. The second PCR ran about 6 to 11 cycles with a sample-barcoded 5' primer and J-beta primers. One entry per CDR3 protein, called by TCRdb with MiXCR from the 5' RACE reads. The data show around 600,000 distinct CDR3 sequences, 47% seen once. The sequencing sample was made of blood. The receptors come from a man aged 80 or over in good health.

The chain couples TRBV27 to TRBJ2-1; TRBD2 might be the D (7 bases). V lost 10 bases and J 5 bases, leaving 21 bases between the germline ends. Germline V gives CDR1 MNHEY, CDR2 SMNVEV (reference sequence). This CDR3 has 15 amino acids. The chain's CDR3 is CANTRLQGGDNEQFF. DNA for the CDR3: TGTGCCAATACCAGGCTACAGGGAGGGGACAATGAGCAGTTCTTC.

The V call is TRBV7-2, the J call TRBJ2-5, with 12 positions matching TRBD2. Germline V gene data show CDR1 as SGHTA and CDR2 as FQGNSA. V shed 5 bases, J shed 7 bases, and the junction held 17 bases outside the gene matches. The CDR3 consists of 18 residues. This chain's CDR3 is CASSRNGPLAGGLGTQYF. The CDR3 bases are TGTGCCAGCAGCCGAAACGGCCCCCTAGCGGGGGGGCTCGGGACCCAGTACTTC. Variable domain in full (rest from reference TRBV7-2 and TRBJ2-5): GAGVSQSPSNKVTEKGKDVELRCDPISGHTALYWYRQSLGQGLEFLIYFQGNSAPDKSGLPSDRFSAERTGGSVSTLTIQRTQQEDSAVYLCASSRNGPLAGGLGTQYFGPGTRLLVL.

This clonotype was recorded a few times. The chain has TRBV5-1 and TRBJ2-3; perhaps TRBD2 as D (6 bases). Germline assignment: CDR1 SGHRS and CDR2 YFSETQ. V dropped 4 bases and J dropped 2 bases, with 20 bases sitting between them. This CDR3 is built from 17 residues. The CDR3 DNA is TGCGCCAGCAGCCCGCGATATGGCGGGGTATACACAGATACGCAGTATTTT. Residues: CASSPRYGGVYTDTQYF.

The gene calls are TRBV7-8 and TRBJ2-1; D gene unclear. V was shortened by 5 bases and J by 9 bases, with 14 bases between the two germline ends. This CDR3 contains 13 residues. Germline lookup yields CDR1 SGHVS and CDR2 FQNEAQ. DNA of the CDR3: TGTGCCAGCAGCCCCCAAGTAGGGTCTGAGCAGTTCTTC. Its translation: CASSPQVGSEQFF.

The rearrangement links TRBV7-2 to TRBJ1-2; 8 bases agree with TRBD1. Germline CDR1 SGHTA, CDR2 FQGNSA. V lost 4 bases and J lost 4; bases outside the gene matches: 5. The CDR3 runs 14 residues. CDR3 in DNA: TGTGCCAGCAGCTCCCAGGGGGCGTTCTATGGCTACACCTTC. Its protein is CASSSQGAFYGYTF.

The chain recombines TRBV5-1 with TRBJ2-7; weak D call: TRBD1 (5 bases). V gave up 0 bases and J gave up 3 bases, with 13 bases separating them. The CDR3 covers 15 residues. Germline lookup yields CDR1 SGHRS and CDR2 YFSETQ. CDR3 in DNA: TGCGCCAGCAGCTTGGCGGCAGGGAACTACTACGAGCAGTACTTC. As protein: CASSLAAGNYYEQYF.

A note on this clonotype: One end of the junction fails to match germline, which may point to a read error. The chain uses TRBV3-1 and TRBJ2-7; 10 nucleotides agree with TRBD1. The CDR3 extends over 16 amino acids. Germline V gives CDR1 LGHDT, CDR2 YNNKEL (reference sequence). The CDR3, as DNA: TGTGCCAGTAGCCAAGATTGGGGACAGGGGTCCTACGAGCAGTACTTC. Protein sequence: CASSQDWGQGSYEQYF.

This chain links TRBV28 with TRBJ2-4; 7 bases line up with TRBD1. V lost 6 bases, J lost 8 bases, and 7 bases stayed unmatched. This CDR3 is 13 amino acids long. Germline V gives CDR1 MDHEN, CDR2 SYDVKM. As DNA, the CDR3 is TGTGCCAGCAGAAGACAGGGTGAGGACATTCAGTACTTC. Translating gives CASRRQGEDIQYF.

V and J are TRBV27 and TRBJ2-3; D not certain. The CDR3 totals 14 residues. In germline, CDR1 is MNHEY, CDR2 SMNVEV (reference sequence). Trimming pared 3 bases from V and 0 bases from J, leaving 7 bases between. The CDR3 sequence is CASSFFGSTDTQYF. The CDR3 DNA follows: TGTGCCAGCAGTTTTTTCGGAAGCACAGATACGCAGTATTTT.

This chain uses TRBV7-2 with TRBJ2-5; TRBD2 is a possible D gene (5 bases). This CDR3 region has 18 residues. Germline loops: CDR1 SGHTA, CDR2 FQGNSA. Trimming shortened V by 8 bases and J by 2 bases, and 27 bases separated the two germline ends. CDR3 sequence: CASSRTSVAGGLQETQYF. The CDR3 nucleotides read TGTGCCAGCTCCCGAACCTCCGTGGCGGGCGGGTTACAAGAGACCCAGTACTTC.

As to this clonotype: A much larger clonotype is one base distant, so this may be a read error. V gene TRBV29-1 combines with J gene TRBJ2-3; D is ambiguous. The CDR3 sequence is 11 residues long. Trimming removed 4 bases from V and 8 bases from J, with 10 bases in between. The germline CDR1 and CDR2 sequences are SQVTM and ANQGSEA. CDR3 residues: CSVVVGRTQYF. The CDR3 nucleotides read TGCAGCGTTGTGGTGGGTCGTACGCAGTATTTT.

V is TRBV4-2 and J is TRBJ2-1; weak D call: TRBD2 (6 bases). This CDR3 is 16 amino acids long. The V and J ends lost 1 base and 2 bases respectively, with 12 bases between them. In germline, CDR1 is LGHNA, CDR2 YNFKEQ. In DNA, the CDR3 is TGTGCCAGCAGCCAAGGGGTAGCGGAACCCTACAATGAGCAGTTCTTC. Translation gives CASSQGVAEPYNEQFF.

This clonotype was recorded at least ten times. The V and J genes are TRBV4-3 and TRBJ2-1, with 11 bases that match TRBD1. The CDR3 length is 17 residues. V was clipped by 4 bases and J by 1 base; unmatched bases: 6. The germline gives CDR1 LGHNA, CDR2 YSLEER. The DNA of the CDR3 is TGCGCCAGCAGCCCTGGACAGGGGGCAGGTTCCTACAATGAGCAGTTCTTC. Amino acid sequence: CASSPGQGAGSYNEQFF.

There are a few counts of this clonotype. The rearrangement links TRBV5-1 to TRBJ2-1; 7 bases line up with TRBD1. J was trimmed by 6 bases and V by 4 bases; bases with no gene match: 10. The CDR3 has 15 amino acids. CDR1 and CDR2 from the germline V gene are SGHRS and YFSETQ. CDR3 nucleotides: TGCGCCAGCAGCGGCGGACAGGTTGGGTCCAATGAGCAGTTCTTC. Translation: CASSGGQVGSNEQFF.

On this clonotype itself: A much more abundant neighbour one base away suggests this may be a read error. This chain uses TRBV6-2 or TRBV6-3 with TRBJ2-5, with D tentatively TRBD2 (5 bases). Germline CDR1 MNHEY, CDR2 SVGEGT. This CDR3 has 14 amino acids. Deletions cut 8 bases from V and 3 bases from J, with 16 bases between. Here the CDR3 reads CASLDGLGEETQYF. The CDR3 DNA follows: TGTGCCAGCTTGGATGGACTGGGCGAAGAGACCCAGTACTTC.

This clonotype turned up a few times. V gene TRBV18 combines with J gene TRBJ2-7, with TRBD2 matching over 9 bases. The CDR3 length is 16 residues. CDR1 is KGHSH and CDR2 is LQKENI in the germline V gene. With V trimmed by 6 bases and J by 2 bases, 11 bases remained unmatched. In nucleotides, the CDR3 is TGTGCCAGCTCGCCTCTTAGCGGGAGAAGCCCCTACGAGCAGTACTTC. It yields the protein CASSPLSGRSPYEQYF.

The V call is TRBV12-3 or TRBV12-4, the J call TRBJ2-1; 11 bases are a match to TRBD2. The V segment lost 3 bases and the J segment 8 bases; nucleotides outside the gene matches: 6. The CDR3 contains 15 residues. CDR3 coding DNA: TGTGCCAGCAGTTTTTGGGCTAGCGGGGGGTATGAGCAGTTCTTC. Residues: CASSFWASGGYEQFF.

The chain recombines TRBV10-3 with TRBJ2-5, with D perhaps TRBD1 (5 bases). The CDR3 has 16 residues. Germline lookup yields CDR1 ENHRY and CDR2 SYGVKD. V was shortened by 2 bases and J by 6 bases, with 19 bases between the two germline ends. The CDR3 protein is CAISEPQGREEQTQYF. The CDR3, as DNA: TGTGCCATCAGTGAGCCCCAAGGCAGGGAAGAGCAGACCCAGTACTTC.

This clonotype has a handful of counts. The chain carries TRBV4-3 and TRBJ2-2, with D possibly TRBD1 on 6 matching bases. The CDR3 has 16 amino acids. Deletions cut 3 bases from V and 3 bases from J, with 14 bases between. CDR1 is LGHNA and CDR2 is YSLEER in the germline V gene. CDR3 bases: TGCGCCAGCAGCCATGCTTGGGGGCAGCACACCGGGGAGCTGTTTTTT. Encoded protein: CASSHAWGQHTGELFF.